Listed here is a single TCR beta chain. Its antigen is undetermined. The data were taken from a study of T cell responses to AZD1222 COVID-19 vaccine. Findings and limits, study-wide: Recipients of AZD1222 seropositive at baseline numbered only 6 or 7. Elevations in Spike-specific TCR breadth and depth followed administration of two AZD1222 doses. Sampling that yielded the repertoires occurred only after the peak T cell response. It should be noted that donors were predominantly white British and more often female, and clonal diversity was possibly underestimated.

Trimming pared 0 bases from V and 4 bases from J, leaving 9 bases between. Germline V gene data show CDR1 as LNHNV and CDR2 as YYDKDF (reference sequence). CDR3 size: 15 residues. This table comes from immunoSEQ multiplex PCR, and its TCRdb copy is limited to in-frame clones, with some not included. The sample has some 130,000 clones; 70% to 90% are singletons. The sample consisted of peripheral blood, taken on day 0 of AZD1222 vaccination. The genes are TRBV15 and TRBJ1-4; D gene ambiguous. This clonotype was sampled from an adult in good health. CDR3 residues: CATSRDTANNEKLFF. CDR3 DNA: TGTGCCACCAGCAGAGATACAGCAAATAATGAAAAACTGTTTTTT.